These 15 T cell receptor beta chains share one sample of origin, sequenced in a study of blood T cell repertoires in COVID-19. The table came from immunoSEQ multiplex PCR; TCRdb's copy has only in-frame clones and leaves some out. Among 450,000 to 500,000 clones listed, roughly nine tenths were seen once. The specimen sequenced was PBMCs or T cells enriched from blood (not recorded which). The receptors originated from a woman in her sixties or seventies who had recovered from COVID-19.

This CDR3 is CASSPSGEVTDTQYF. In DNA form, the CDR3 reads TGTGCCAGCAGTCCTAGCGGGGAGGTCACAGATACGCAGTATTTT. The chain combines TRBV27 with TRBJ2-3; 9 bases agree with TRBD2. The junction had 5 bases not matched to a gene; V was cut back by 5 bases and J by 2 bases. There are 15 residues in the CDR3. CDR1 is MNHEY and CDR2 is SMNVEV in the germline V gene (reference sequence).

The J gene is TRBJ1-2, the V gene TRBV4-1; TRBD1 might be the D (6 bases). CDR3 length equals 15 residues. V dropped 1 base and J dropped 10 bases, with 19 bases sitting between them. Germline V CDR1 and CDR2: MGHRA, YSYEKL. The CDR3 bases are TGCGCCAGCAGCCAAGTTGTTGATCGCCAGGGGCACTACACCTTC. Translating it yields CASSQVVDRQGHYTF.

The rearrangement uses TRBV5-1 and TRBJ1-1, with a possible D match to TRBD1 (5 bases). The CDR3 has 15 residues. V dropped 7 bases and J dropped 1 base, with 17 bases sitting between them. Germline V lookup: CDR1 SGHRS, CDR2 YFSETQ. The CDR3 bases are TGCGCCAGCTCTCTCTCAGGGTCCCAGAACACTGAAGCTTTCTTT. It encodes CASSLSGSQNTEAFF.

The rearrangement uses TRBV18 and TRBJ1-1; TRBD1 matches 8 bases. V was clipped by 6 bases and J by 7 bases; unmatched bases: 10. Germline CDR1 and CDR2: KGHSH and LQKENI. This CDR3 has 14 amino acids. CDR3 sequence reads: CASSTQGVIGEAFF. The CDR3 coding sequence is TGTGCCAGCTCTACACAGGGGGTTATTGGTGAAGCTTTCTTT.

CDR3 residues: CASSPGSGGAEGANVLTF. CDR3 in DNA: TGTGCCAGCAGCCCCGGTTCAGGGGGCGCGGAAGGGGCCAACGTCCTGACTTTC. The chain employs TRBV11-3 and TRBJ2-6; 8 bases map to TRBD1. In germline, CDR1 is SGHNT, CDR2 YENEEA. This CDR3 has 18 residues. The V gene end was trimmed by 5 bases and the J gene end by 4 bases; junction bases not matched to a gene: 13.

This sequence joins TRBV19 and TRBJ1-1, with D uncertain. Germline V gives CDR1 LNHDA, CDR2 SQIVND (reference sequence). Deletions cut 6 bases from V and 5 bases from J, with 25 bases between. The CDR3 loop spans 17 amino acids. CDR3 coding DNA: TGTGCCAGTAGGGACCCGGGCCACAATAAGGGAGTTACTGAAGCTTTCTTT. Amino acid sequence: CASRDPGHNKGVTEAFF.

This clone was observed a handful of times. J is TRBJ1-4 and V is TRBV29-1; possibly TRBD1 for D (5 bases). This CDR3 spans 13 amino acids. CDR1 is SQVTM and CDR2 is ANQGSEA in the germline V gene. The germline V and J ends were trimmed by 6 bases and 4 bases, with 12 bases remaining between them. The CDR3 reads CSVVGGFNEKLFF. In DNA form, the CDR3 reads TGCAGCGTCGTTGGGGGGTTTAATGAAAAACTGTTTTTT. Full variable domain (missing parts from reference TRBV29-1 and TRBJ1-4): SAVISQKPSRDICQRGTSLTIQCQVDSQVTMMFWYRQQPGQSLTLIATANQGSEATYESGFVIDKFPISRPNLTFSTLTVSNMSPEDSSIYLCSVVGGFNEKLFFGSGTQLSVL.

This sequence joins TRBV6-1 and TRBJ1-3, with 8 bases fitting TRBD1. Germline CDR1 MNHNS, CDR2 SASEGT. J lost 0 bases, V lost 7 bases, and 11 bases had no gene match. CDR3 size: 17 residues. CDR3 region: CASTDGQGRSSGNTIYF. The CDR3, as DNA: TGTGCCAGCACTGACGGACAGGGCCGTTCCTCTGGAAACACCATATATTTT.

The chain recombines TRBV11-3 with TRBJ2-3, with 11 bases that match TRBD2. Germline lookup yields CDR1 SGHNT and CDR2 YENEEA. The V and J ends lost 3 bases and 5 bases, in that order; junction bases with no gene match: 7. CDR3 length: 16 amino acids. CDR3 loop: CASSFGSGGAKDTQYF. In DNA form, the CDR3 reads TGTGCCAGCAGCTTTGGTAGCGGGGGGGCCAAAGATACGCAGTATTTT. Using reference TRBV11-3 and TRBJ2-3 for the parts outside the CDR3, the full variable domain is EAGVVQSPRYKIIEKKQPVAFWCNPISGHNTLYWYLQNLGQGPELLIRYENEEAVDDSQLPKDRFSAERLKGVDSTLKIQPAELGDSAVYLCASSFGSGGAKDTQYFGPGTRLTVL.

The CDR3 DNA reads TGTGCCAGCAGCCAAGTCGGCAGGGAAAATGAGCAGTTCTTC. It is translated as CASSQVGRENEQFF. This sequence joins TRBV4-2 and TRBJ2-1, with D tentatively TRBD1 (5 bases). V shed 1 base and J shed 7 bases, with 11 bases lying between them. The CDR3 runs to 14 residues. Germline V gives CDR1 LGHNA, CDR2 YNFKEQ.

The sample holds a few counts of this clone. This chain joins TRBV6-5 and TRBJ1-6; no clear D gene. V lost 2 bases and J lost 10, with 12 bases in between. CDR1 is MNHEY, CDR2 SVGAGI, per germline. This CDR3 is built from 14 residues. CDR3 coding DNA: TGTGCCAGCAGTTACAACGGGAAAGAATCACCCCTCCACTTT. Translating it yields CASSYNGKESPLHF.

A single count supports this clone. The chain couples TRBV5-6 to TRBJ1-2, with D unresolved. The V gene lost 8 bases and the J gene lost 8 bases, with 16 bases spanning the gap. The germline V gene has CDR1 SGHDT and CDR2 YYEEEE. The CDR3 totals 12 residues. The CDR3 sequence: CASHERRWGYTF. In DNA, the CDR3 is TGTGCCAGTCACGAGCGACGCTGGGGCTACACCTTC.

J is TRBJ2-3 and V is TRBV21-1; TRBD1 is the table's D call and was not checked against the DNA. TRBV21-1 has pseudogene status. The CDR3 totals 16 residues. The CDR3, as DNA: TGTGCCAGCAGCAAAACAGGGCCAAGGAGCACAGATACGCAGTATTTT. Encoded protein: CASSKTGPRSTDTQYF.

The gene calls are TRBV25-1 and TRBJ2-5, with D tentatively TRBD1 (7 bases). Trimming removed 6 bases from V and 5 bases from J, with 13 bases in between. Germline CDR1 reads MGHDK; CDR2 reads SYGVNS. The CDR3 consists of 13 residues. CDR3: CASSETGTETQYF. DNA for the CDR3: TGTGCCAGCAGCGAGACAGGGACTGAGACCCAGTACTTC.

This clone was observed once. The CDR3 reads CASSHPGGRPNYGYTF. For the CDR3, the DNA is TGCGCCAGCAGCCACCCCGGTGGCAGGCCGAACTATGGCTACACCTTC. The chain couples TRBV4-1 to TRBJ1-2; D not certain. Trimming shortened V by 3 bases and J by 2 bases, and 16 bases separated the two germline ends. The CDR3 consists of 16 residues. The germline V gene has CDR1 MGHRA and CDR2 YSYEKL.